The table lists the clone carrying this T cell receptor beta chain with a few counts. Produced via immunoSEQ multiplex PCR; TCRdb's table is partial and in-frame only. The sample consists of 130,000 or so clones, 90% to 95% of them appearing once. This sample was included in a study of OX40 agonist ivuxolimab in advanced cancers. Trimming left V 2 bases short and J 0 bases short, with 5 bases between. Germline CDR1 MNHEY, CDR2 SVGAGI. This CDR3 region has 14 residues. This clonotype was obtained from an adult with an advanced solid tumor such as melanoma, head and neck, liver or kidney cancer. The starting material was CD4+ or CD8+ T cells sorted from blood, obtained in a trial of the OX40 agonist ivuxolimab. V gene TRBV6-5 combines with J gene TRBJ1-3, with D unclear. CDR3 residues: CASSYQLSGNTIYF. The CDR3 nucleotides read TGTGCCAGCAGTTACCAACTCTCTGGAAACACCATATATTTT.